One T cell receptor (beta chain) is described in this entry. What this receptor recognizes is not known. No base qualities exist here, and no much larger clone lies one base off it. The data originate from a study of siplizumab effects on memory and regulatory T cells (dated by TCRdb to between 2017 and 2020). Regarding the study in general: The study looked at the effect of siplizumab, an anti-CD2 antibody, on alloreactive T-cell subsets in allogeneic mixed lymphocyte reactions made from human PBMCs. What the authors observed across the whole study: Sequences below about 10^-5 frequency were poorly captured, so only a minor fraction of alloreactive clones could be mapped to unstimulated subsets. Among mappable alloreactive CD4+ clones, an average Treg-derived fraction of over 60% was observed with siplizumab, compared with 26.9% in control reactions. The suppressive function of proliferating Tregs from siplizumab cultures was not functionally confirmed. About 80-96% of proliferating CD4+ or CD8+ clones could not be given a naive or memory phenotype. Greater diversity appeared to be present in unstimulated naive T cells than in memory T cells, and a substantial contribution to the alloresponse seemed to be made by naive cells. Siplizumab significantly reduced the cumulative frequency of alloreactive sequences traceable to unstimulated CD4+ memory T cells.

Library creation used the immunoSEQ multiplex PCR assay. Each sample had around 100,000 TCR templates assayed by the deep sequencing platform. Genomic DNA extracted from sorted T cells was used for TCRbeta CDR3 sequencing. Per the authors' processing: Clonal analysis of TCRbeta CDR3 data was done in the R programming language. Unstimulated samples were compared with post-reaction CFSE-low samples to define alloreactive CD4+ and CD8+ clones. Alloreactive CD4+ clones were assigned to regulatory or non-regulatory origin by matching sequences to sorted unstimulated Treg and non-Treg repertoires. The table was pulled from immuneACCESS by TCRdb, which kept in-frame rearrangements only. Such tables lose some clones; where checked, under half of the loss comes from unresolved V genes, and the rest has no known cause. V and J calls and clone size follow that table, whereas D and trimming were derived from the DNA. The sample has about 100,000 clones on record, roughly 94% of them singletons. 1% to 1.5% of the sample is taken by the ten largest.

Sorted unstimulated T cells, along with proliferating T cells recovered from mixed lymphocyte reactions, underwent TCRbeta CDR3 sequencing. Fresh whole blood from approximately 10 HLA-typed healthy donors was used to isolate PBMCs. To map where alloreactive clones came from, unstimulated CD4+ non-regulatory T cells were FACS-sorted. Trimming costs V 3 bases and J 8 bases, and their ends lie 11 bases apart. Reading the germline V gene gives CDR1 SGHTS and CDR2 YDEGEE. CDR3 length: 12 amino acids, cysteine to phenylalanine. Only the CDR3 DNA stays, 36 bases, in frame from base 1. The chain was built from TRBV5-8 and TRBJ1-2, with the D gene too uncertain to name. Input material: non-Treg CD4+ T cells sorted from blood. Per the publication, the cell subset or site label means: FACS-sorted unstimulated CD4+ non-regulatory T cells. The receptor comes from a human donor in good health. The CDR3 sequence is CASSSNREGYTF. The sequenced DNA is TGTGCCAGCAGCTCCAACAGAGAGGGCTACACCTTC. With the rest looked up from the reference TRBV5-8 and TRBJ1-2 genes rather than sequenced, the full variable domain is EAGVTQSPTHLIKTRGQQATLRCSPISGHTSVYWYQQALGLGLQFLLWYDEGEERNRGNFPPRFSGRQFPNYSSELNVNALELEDSALYLCASSSNREGYTFGSGTRLTVV.